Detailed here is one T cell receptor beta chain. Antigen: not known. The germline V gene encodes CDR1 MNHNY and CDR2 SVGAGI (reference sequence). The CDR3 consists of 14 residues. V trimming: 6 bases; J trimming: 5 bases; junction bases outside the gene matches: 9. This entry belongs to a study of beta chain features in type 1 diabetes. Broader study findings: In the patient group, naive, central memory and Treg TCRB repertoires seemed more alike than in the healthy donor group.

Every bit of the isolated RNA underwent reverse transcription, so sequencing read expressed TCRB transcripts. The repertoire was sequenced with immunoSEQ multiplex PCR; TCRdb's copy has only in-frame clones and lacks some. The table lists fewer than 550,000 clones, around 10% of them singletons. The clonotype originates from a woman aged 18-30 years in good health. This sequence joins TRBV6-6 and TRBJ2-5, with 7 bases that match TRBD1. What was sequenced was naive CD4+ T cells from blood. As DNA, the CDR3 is TGTGCCAGCAGAAGGGACAGAGGGTGGGAGACCCAGTACTTC. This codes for CASRRDRGWETQYF.